The entry below describes one T cell receptor (beta chain). This sample was included in a study of blood T cell repertoires in COVID-19. Original data processing: Estimates of nucleated cell counts were drawn from the amplification of reference gene primers. The table came from immunoSEQ multiplex PCR; TCRdb's copy has only in-frame clones and leaves some out. The DNA gave D and trimming, while V, J and clone size come from that table. Of 200,000 to 250,000 clones in the sample, around 80% were seen once. The CDR3 extends over 14 amino acids. Germline V gene data show CDR1 as SGHAT and CDR2 as FQNNGV. Trimming at V came to 0 bases and at J to 4 bases, leaving 1 base not matched to a gene.

Sequencing was done on a sample of peripheral blood. The chain recombines TRBV11-2 with TRBJ2-5; 8 bases align to TRBD2. This TCR came from a woman in her 70s with acute or convalescent COVID-19. CDR3 coding DNA: TGTGCCAGCAGCTTAGACGGGGGGGGAGAGACCCAGTACTTC. Residues: CASSLDGGGETQYF.